This T cell receptor (beta chain) originates from a study of CD8+ T cells in alopecia areata. The sample holds a few counts of this clone. The antigen remains unidentified. Investigators isolated RNA and reverse transcribed it into cDNA to act as the sequencing template. TCRdb's table, derived via immunoSEQ multiplex PCR, lists solely in-frame clones and lacks some. The sample lists 200,000 or so clones; 35% to 45% were seen once. Whole-study results and caveats: While patients received tofacitinib, many expanded lesional clones remained present in scalp and blood.

Treatment here: oral pan-JAK inhibitor, 5-10 mg twice daily. The CDR3 length is 16 residues. The V end was cut by 2 bases, the J end by 4 bases, with 15 bases between. Per the germline V gene, CDR1 is KGHSH and CDR2 is LQKENI. The rearrangement joins TRBV18 to TRBJ1-5, with D possibly matching TRBD1 (5 bases). The sequenced sample was CD4+ T cells sorted from blood, obtained at approximately week 30, from a patient treated with tofacitinib. This receptor was taken from a human donor with alopecia areata. The CDR3 protein is CASSPGSRGENQPQHF. DNA for the CDR3: TGTGCCAGCTCACCAGGGTCGAGGGGTGAGAATCAGCCCCAGCATTTT.